The present TCR beta chain was sequenced within a study of blood T cells in healthy people across ages. Together with a sample-barcoded 5' primer, a J-beta primer mix was included in a second PCR lasting roughly 7 to 11 cycles. MiXCR, run by TCRdb on the 5' RACE reads, gives a single entry per CDR3 protein. The table lists about 1.4 million distinct CDR3 sequences, 45% to 70% of them singletons. This receptor was taken from a man between 18 and 35 years old in good health. The sample consisted of blood.

CDR3 amino acids: CAWREFYGYTF. The CDR3 DNA is TGTGCCTGGAGGGAATTCTATGGCTACACCTTC. This chain uses TRBV30 with TRBJ1-2; D is ambiguous. The ends were cut back, 3 bases at V and 4 bases at J, with 6 bases in the middle. The germline gives CDR1 GTSNPN, CDR2 SVGIG (reference sequence). This CDR3 is 11 amino acids long.